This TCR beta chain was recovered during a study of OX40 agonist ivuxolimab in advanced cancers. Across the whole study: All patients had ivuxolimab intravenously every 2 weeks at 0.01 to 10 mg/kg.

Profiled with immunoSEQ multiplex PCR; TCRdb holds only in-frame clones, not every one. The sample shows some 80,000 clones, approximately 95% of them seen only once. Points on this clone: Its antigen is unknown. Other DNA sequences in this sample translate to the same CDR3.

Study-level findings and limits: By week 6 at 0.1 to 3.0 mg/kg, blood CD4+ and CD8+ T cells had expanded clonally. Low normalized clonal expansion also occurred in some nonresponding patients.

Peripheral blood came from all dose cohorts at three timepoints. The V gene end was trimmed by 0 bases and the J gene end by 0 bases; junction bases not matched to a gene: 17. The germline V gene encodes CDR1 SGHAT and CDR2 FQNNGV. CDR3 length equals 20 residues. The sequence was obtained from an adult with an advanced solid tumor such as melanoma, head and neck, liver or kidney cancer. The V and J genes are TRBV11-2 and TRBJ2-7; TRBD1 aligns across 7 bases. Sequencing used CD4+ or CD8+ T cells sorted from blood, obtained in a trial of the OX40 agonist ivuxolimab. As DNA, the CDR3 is TGTGCCAGCAGCTTAGACCCCCTCGGGGACAGACTTCTTAGCTCCTACGAGCAGTACTTC. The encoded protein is CASSLDPLGDRLLSSYEQYF. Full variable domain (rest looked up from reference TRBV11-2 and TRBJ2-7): EAGVAQSPRYKIIEKRQSVAFWCNPISGHATLYWYQQILGQGPKLLIQFQNNGVVDDSQLPKDRFSAERLKGVDSTLKIQPAKLEDSAVYLCASSLDPLGDRLLSSYEQYFGPGTRLTVT.